The next 23 T cell receptor beta chains were all read from a single sample in a study of blood T cell repertoires in COVID-19. Produced via immunoSEQ multiplex PCR; TCRdb's table is partial and in-frame only. The table has 250,000 or so clones, over 80% seen once. The specimen sequenced was peripheral blood. These receptor sequences come from a woman in her thirties or forties who had recovered from COVID-19.

The gene calls are TRBV2 and TRBJ1-2; 7 bases are shared with TRBD1. CDR3 length equals 13 residues. In germline, CDR1 is SNHLY, CDR2 FYNNEI. V was pared by 5 bases and J by 4 bases, with 4 bases of the junction left unmatched. The CDR3: CASSSGQVYGYTF. For the CDR3, the DNA is TGTGCCAGCAGTTCTGGACAGGTCTATGGCTACACCTTC.

The rearrangement links TRBV24-1 to TRBJ2-1; possibly TRBD2 for D (6 bases). The CDR3 totals 14 residues. Germline assignment: CDR1 KGHDR and CDR2 SFDVKD. Trimming left V 2 bases short and J 4 bases short, with 8 bases between. CDR3 nucleotide sequence: TGTGCCACCAGTGATTGGCGGGGATACAATGAGCAGTTCTTC. Translated, it gives CATSDWRGYNEQFF.

V and J are TRBV7-9 and TRBJ2-1; weak D call: TRBD2 (7 bases). The CDR3 has 16 residues. Deletions cut 9 bases from V and 3 bases from J, with 21 bases between. Germline-derived CDR1 and CDR2 are SEHNR and FQNEAQ (reference sequence). The CDR3 is CASQRGGGPVYNEQFF. In nucleotides, the CDR3 is TGTGCCAGTCAGAGGGGGGGCGGGCCCGTCTACAATGAGCAGTTCTTC. The full variable domain, with the rest looked up from reference TRBV7-9 and TRBJ2-1, is DTGVSQNPRHKITKRGQNVTFRCDPISEHNRLYWYRQTLGQGPEFLTYFQNEAQLEKSRLLSDRFSAERPKGSFSTLEIQRTEQGDSAMYLCASQRGGGPVYNEQFFGPGTRLTVL.

This chain links TRBV6-5 with TRBJ2-2; 9 bases line up with TRBD1. Germline values: CDR1 MNHEY, CDR2 SVGAGI. This CDR3 is 14 amino acids long. V lost 4 bases to trimming and J lost 7 bases; unmatched junction nucleotides: 4. The CDR3 sequence: CASSSQGAVGELFF. Written as DNA, the CDR3 is TGTGCCAGCAGTTCACAGGGGGCCGTCGGGGAGCTGTTTTTT.

This chain uses TRBV10-1 with TRBJ2-5; D may be TRBD2 (6 bases). The CDR3 is 14 amino acids. Trimming shortened V by 2 bases and J by 2 bases, and 9 bases separated the two germline ends. Germline values: CDR1 WNHNN, CDR2 SYGVQD (reference sequence). For the CDR3, the DNA is TGCGCCAGCAGTGAGGCGGGGTGGCAAGAGACCCAGTACTTC. This translates into CASSEAGWQETQYF.

V gene TRBV11-1 combines with J gene TRBJ1-2; 7 positions agree with TRBD1. CDR1 and CDR2 from the germline V gene are SGHAT and FQDESV (reference sequence). J gave up 8 bases and V 5 bases, and 11 bases lay outside the gene matches. The CDR3 is 14 residues long. DNA of the CDR3: TGTGCCAGCAGCCATAGAAGGACAGGTTACGGCTACACCTTC. It translates to CASSHRRTGYGYTF.

The chain links TRBV20-1 to TRBJ1-1; D is undetermined. Trimming took off 5 bases at V and 5 bases at J, with 9 bases between the two ends. CDR1 is DFQATT, CDR2 SNEGSKA, per germline (reference sequence). CDR3 length: 11 residues. For the CDR3, the DNA is TGCAGTGCTCCGGGTGGAACTGAAGCTTTCTTT. Protein: CSAPGGTEAFF.

The CDR3 sequence: CASSLRATGAYEQYF. Written as DNA, the CDR3 is TGTGCCAGCTCACTTAGAGCGACCGGTGCCTACGAGCAGTACTTC. This chain joins TRBV18 and TRBJ2-7; D uncertain. Germline V CDR1 and CDR2: KGHSH, LQKENI. The CDR3 runs to 15 residues. V lost 4 bases and J 2 bases, leaving 15 bases between the germline ends.

This clone was detected once. J is TRBJ1-1 and V is TRBV6-5; D remains ambiguous. Germline CDR1 and CDR2: MNHEY and SVGAGI. Trimming pared 2 bases from V and 0 bases from J, leaving 7 bases between. This CDR3 has 14 residues. The CDR3 bases are TGTGCCAGCAGTTACACAGTAGTGAACACTGAAGCTTTCTTT. Protein sequence: CASSYTVVNTEAFF.

The chain links TRBV2 to TRBJ1-2; 8 nucleotides agree with TRBD1. V trimming: 2 bases; J trimming: 5 bases; junction bases outside the gene matches: 4. The CDR3 is made up of 14 amino acids. In germline, CDR1 is SNHLY, CDR2 FYNNEI. The CDR3 protein is CASSENQGAYGYTF. CDR3 bases: TGTGCCAGCAGTGAAAATCAGGGGGCGTATGGCTACACCTTC.

The V gene is TRBV28, the J gene TRBJ1-1; perhaps TRBD1 as D (6 bases). The germline CDR1 and CDR2 sequences are MDHEN and SYDVKM. Between the trimmed V and J ends, which lost 4 bases and 6 bases, there was a span of 15 bases. The CDR3 is 14 amino acids. CDR3 amino acids: CASSSAGDWAEAFF. The CDR3 nucleotides are TGTGCCAGCAGTTCGGCAGGGGATTGGGCTGAAGCTTTCTTT.

This clone showed up just once. The rearrangement links TRBV30 to TRBJ1-2; 8 positions match TRBD1. J lost 8 bases, V lost 4 bases, and 3 bases had no gene match. CDR1 and CDR2 (germline): GTSNPN, SVGIG (reference sequence). The CDR3 covers 11 residues. The CDR3 spells CAWNRGSGYTF. DNA of the CDR3: TGTGCCTGGAACAGGGGGTCAGGCTACACCTTC.

The rearrangement uses TRBV5-1 and TRBJ1-5; possibly TRBD1 for D (6 bases). The CDR3 is 16 amino acids. The V gene lost 4 bases and the J gene lost 3 bases, with 17 bases spanning the gap. From germline, CDR1 is SGHRS and CDR2 YFSETQ. CDR3 residues: CASSELNDRFNQPQHF. In nucleotides, the CDR3 is TGCGCCAGCAGCGAACTTAATGACAGGTTCAATCAGCCCCAGCATTTT.

This chain links TRBV20-1 with TRBJ2-7, with D possibly matching TRBD2 (5 bases). The V and J ends lost 2 bases and 6 bases respectively, with 8 bases between them. The CDR3 sequence is 11 residues long. Germline assignment: CDR1 DFQATT and CDR2 SNEGSKA (reference sequence). Here the CDR3 reads CSARSGFEQYF. CDR3 bases: TGCAGTGCTAGAAGCGGATTCGAGCAGTACTTC.

CDR3 in DNA: TGTGCCAGCAGTTCATTGACAGGGTTTCCTTACGAGCAGTACTTC. It yields the protein CASSSLTGFPYEQYF. The chain links TRBV28 to TRBJ2-7; 7 nucleotides line up with TRBD1. Germline trimming cut 4 bases from V and 4 bases from J; bases unmatched to any gene: 10. The CDR3 runs to 15 residues. The V gene's germline CDR1 is MDHEN and CDR2 SYDVKM.

The chain has TRBV7-3 and TRBJ1-1; weak D call: TRBD1 (5 bases). Deletions cut 3 bases from V and 4 bases from J, with 9 bases between. The CDR3 totals 13 residues. Germline V CDR1 and CDR2: SGHTA, FQGTGA. The CDR3 sequence is CASSLTVRTEAFF. The CDR3 nucleotides are TGTGCCAGCAGCTTGACAGTCCGCACTGAAGCTTTCTTT.

This sequence joins TRBV7-2 and TRBJ2-7; 8 bases agree with TRBD2. From germline, CDR1 is SGHTA and CDR2 FQGNSA. The CDR3 sequence is 16 residues long. V was pared by 0 bases and J by 4 bases, with 8 bases of the junction left unmatched. The CDR3 DNA sequence: TGTGCCAGCAGCTTAGCCGGCGGCGGGGGGCTTTACGAGCAGTACTTC. Its translation is CASSLAGGGGLYEQYF.

The chain has TRBV27 and TRBJ1-6; D not resolved. CDR3 length equals 15 residues. V lost 4 bases, J lost 0 bases, and 7 bases lay in between. Per germline, CDR1 MNHEY and CDR2 SMNVEV (reference sequence). CDR3 region: CASSSFSSYNSPLHF. The DNA for the CDR3 is TGTGCCAGCAGTTCTTTCAGCTCCTATAATTCACCCCTCCACTTT.

The CDR3 loop is CASSSQWGTSEQYF. As DNA, the CDR3 is TGTGCCAGCAGCTCCCAGTGGGGGACAAGCGAGCAGTACTTC. The chain joins TRBV5-4 to TRBJ2-7; maybe TRBD1 (6 bases). This CDR3 has 14 residues. Germline V lookup: CDR1 SGHNT, CDR2 YYREEE (reference sequence). V was clipped by 3 bases and J by 6 bases, with 16 bases between them.

The chain employs TRBV6-5 and TRBJ2-1; 10 nucleotides match TRBD2. The V gene end was trimmed by 4 bases and the J gene end by 0 bases; junction bases not matched to a gene: 3. This CDR3 contains 16 residues. Germline values: CDR1 MNHEY, CDR2 SVGAGI. Here the CDR3 DNA reads TGTGCCAGCAGTTTATCTAGCGGGAGCTCCTACAATGAGCAGTTCTTC. The encoded protein is CASSLSSGSSYNEQFF.

This sequence joins TRBV9 and TRBJ1-2; 10 bases line up with TRBD1. The CDR3 totals 15 residues. Germline V gene sequence: CDR1 SGDLS, CDR2 YYNGEE. The V gene end was trimmed by 3 bases and the J gene end by 4 bases; junction bases not matched to a gene: 6. CDR3 DNA sequence: TGTGCCAGCAGCGCGATGACAGGGGGCGGCTATGGCTACACCTTC. Residues: CASSAMTGGGYGYTF.

The V gene is TRBV30, the J gene TRBJ1-5, with 7 bases fitting TRBD1. The CDR3 spans 13 residues. V shed 0 bases, J shed 6 bases, and the junction held 2 bases outside the gene matches. Germline loops: CDR1 GTSNPN, CDR2 SVGIG (reference sequence). CDR3 residues: CAWSVPGGQPQHF. CDR3 in DNA: TGTGCCTGGAGTGTACCAGGGGGTCAGCCCCAGCATTTT.

The chain carries TRBV28 and TRBJ1-2; no definite D call. Trimming removed 5 bases from V and 4 bases from J, with 8 bases in between. The germline gives CDR1 MDHEN, CDR2 SYDVKM. CDR3 length equals 12 residues. CDR3 sequence: CASSPYTYGYTF. The CDR3 DNA reads TGTGCCAGCAGTCCTTACACCTATGGCTACACCTTC.